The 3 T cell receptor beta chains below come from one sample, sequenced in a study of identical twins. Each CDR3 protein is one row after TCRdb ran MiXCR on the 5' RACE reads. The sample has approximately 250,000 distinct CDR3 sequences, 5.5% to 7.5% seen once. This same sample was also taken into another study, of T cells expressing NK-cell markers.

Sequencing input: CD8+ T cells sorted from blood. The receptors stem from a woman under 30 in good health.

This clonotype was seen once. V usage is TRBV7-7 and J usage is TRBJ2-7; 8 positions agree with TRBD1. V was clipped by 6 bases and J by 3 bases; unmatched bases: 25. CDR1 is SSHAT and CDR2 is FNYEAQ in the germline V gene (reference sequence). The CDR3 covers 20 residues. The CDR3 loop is CASRPWEDRAFLNPDYEQYF. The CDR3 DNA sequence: TGTGCCAGCAGACCCTGGGAGGACAGGGCTTTTTTAAATCCCGACTACGAGCAGTACTTC.

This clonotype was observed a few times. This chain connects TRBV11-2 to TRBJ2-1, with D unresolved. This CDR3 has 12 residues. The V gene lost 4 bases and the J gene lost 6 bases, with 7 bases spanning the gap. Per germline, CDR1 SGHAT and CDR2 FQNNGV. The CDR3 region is CASSWSINEQFF. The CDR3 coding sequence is TGTGCCAGCAGCTGGTCTATCAATGAGCAGTTCTTC.

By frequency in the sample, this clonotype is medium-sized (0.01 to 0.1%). The CDR3 DNA sequence: TGTGCCAGCAGTGGGACAGGGGGCAGCGGGGAGCTGTTTTTT. Encoded protein: CASSGTGGSGELFF. V usage is TRBV6-4 and J usage is TRBJ2-2, with 11 positions matching TRBD1. The CDR3 spans 14 residues. Germline V gene sequence: CDR1 MRHNA, CDR2 SNTAGT. The junction had 2 bases not matched to a gene; V was cut back by 4 bases and J by 7 bases.